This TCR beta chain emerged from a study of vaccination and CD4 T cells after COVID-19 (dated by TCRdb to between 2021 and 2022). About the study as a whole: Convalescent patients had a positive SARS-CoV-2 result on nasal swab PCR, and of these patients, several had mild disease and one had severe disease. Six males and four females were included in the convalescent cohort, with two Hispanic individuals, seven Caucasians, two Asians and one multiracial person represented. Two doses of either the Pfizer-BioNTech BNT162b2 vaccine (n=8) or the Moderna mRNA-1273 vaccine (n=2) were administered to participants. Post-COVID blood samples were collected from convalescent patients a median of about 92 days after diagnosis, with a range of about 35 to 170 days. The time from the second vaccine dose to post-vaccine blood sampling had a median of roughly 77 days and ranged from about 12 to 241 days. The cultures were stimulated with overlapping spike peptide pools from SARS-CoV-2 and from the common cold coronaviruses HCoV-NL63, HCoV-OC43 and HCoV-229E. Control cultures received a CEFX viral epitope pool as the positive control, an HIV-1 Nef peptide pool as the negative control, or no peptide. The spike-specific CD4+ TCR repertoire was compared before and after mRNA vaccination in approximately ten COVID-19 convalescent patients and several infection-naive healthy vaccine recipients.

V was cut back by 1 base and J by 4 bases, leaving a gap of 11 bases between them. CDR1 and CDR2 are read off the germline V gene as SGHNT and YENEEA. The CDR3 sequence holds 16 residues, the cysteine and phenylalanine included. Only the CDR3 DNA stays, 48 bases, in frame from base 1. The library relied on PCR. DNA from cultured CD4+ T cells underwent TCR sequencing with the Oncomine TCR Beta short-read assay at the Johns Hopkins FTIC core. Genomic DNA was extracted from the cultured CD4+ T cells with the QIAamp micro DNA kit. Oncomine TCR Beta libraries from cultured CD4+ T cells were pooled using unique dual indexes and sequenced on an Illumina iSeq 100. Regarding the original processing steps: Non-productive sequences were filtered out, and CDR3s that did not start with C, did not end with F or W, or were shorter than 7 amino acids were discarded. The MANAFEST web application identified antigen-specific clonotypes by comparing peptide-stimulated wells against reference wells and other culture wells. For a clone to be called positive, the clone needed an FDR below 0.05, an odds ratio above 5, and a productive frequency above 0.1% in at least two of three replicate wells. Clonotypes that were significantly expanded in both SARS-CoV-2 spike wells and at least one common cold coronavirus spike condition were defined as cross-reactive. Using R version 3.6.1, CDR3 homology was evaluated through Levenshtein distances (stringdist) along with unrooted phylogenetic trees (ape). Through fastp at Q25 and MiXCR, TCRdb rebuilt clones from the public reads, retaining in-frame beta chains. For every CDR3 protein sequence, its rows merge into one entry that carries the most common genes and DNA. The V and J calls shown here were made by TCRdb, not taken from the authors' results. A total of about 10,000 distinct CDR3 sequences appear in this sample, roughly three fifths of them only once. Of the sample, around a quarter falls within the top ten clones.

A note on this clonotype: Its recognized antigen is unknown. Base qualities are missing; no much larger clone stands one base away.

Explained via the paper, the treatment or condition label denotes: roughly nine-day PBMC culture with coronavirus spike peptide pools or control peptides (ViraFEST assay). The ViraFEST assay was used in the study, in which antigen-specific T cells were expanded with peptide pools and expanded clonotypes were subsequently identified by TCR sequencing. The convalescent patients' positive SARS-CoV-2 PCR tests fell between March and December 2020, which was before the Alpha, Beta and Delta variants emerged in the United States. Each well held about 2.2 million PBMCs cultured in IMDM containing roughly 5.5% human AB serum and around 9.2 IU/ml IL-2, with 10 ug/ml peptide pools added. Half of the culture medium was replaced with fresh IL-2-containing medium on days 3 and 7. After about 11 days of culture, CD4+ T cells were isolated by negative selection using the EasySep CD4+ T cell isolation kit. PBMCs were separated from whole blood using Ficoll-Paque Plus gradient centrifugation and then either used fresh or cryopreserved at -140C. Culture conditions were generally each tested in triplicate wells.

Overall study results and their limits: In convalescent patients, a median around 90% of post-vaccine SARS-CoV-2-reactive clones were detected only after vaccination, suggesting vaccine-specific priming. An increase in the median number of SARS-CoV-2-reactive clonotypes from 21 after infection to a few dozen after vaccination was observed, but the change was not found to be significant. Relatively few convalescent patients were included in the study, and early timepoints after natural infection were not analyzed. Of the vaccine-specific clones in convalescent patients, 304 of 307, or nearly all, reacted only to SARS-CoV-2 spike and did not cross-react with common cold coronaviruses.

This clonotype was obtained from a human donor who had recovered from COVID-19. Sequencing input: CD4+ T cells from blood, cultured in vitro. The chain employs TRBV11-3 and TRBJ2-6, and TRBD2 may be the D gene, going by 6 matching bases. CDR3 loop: CASSLVLAGGANVLTF. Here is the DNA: TGTGCCAGCAGCTTAGTTCTGGCGGGAGGGGCCAACGTCCTGACTTTC.